The source of this TCR beta chain is a study of blood T cell repertoires in COVID-19. Measured with immunoSEQ multiplex PCR; TCRdb has only the in-frame clones, and not every one. The table lists a few hundred thousand clones, about 88% of them singletons. Individuals aged roughly 18 to 95 years were recruited from 24 US areas. Researchers sorted participants into cohorts using their self-reported clinical history. Germline V CDR1 and CDR2: SNHLY, FYNNEI. CDR3 length: 14 residues. The germline V and J ends were trimmed by 4 bases and 6 bases, with 15 bases remaining between them. The specimen sequenced was PBMCs or T cells enriched from blood (not recorded which). This receptor was identified in a woman between 50 and 59 years old who had been exposed to COVID-19. The chain has TRBV2 and TRBJ1-2; unclear D gene. The CDR3 reads CASSGERGIDGYTF. The CDR3 coding sequence is TGTGCCAGCAGTGGAGAACGAGGGATAGATGGCTACACCTTC.